These 32 T cell receptor beta chains originate from one sample sequenced in a study of chemoradiotherapy in HPV16-positive cancers (dated by TCRdb to between 2021 and 2024). Preparation of the library involved the immunoSEQ multiplex PCR assay. The table was pulled from immuneACCESS by TCRdb, which kept in-frame rearrangements only. Such tables lose some clones; where checked, under half of the loss comes from unresolved V genes, and the rest has no known cause. This sample has about 4,700 clones in its table, and around 90% of those were observed once. About 8.2% of the sample belongs to the ten largest clones. This specimen was tumor tissue, taken from a patient who underwent chemoradiotherapy. All receptors come from a human donor with HPV-associated anogenital cancer.

V and J are TRBV5-1 and TRBJ2-1; no clear D. The CDR3 sequence is 13 residues long. Germline V gene sequence: CDR1 SGHRS, CDR2 YFSETQ. The V end lost 4 bases, the J end lost 6 bases, and 11 bases lay between the germline ends. CDR3 in amino acids: CASSMEPRNEQFF. The DNA of the CDR3 is TGCGCCAGCAGCATGGAACCCCGCAATGAGCAGTTCTTC.

The chain combines TRBV5-5 with TRBJ1-1; D gene unclear. CDR1 and CDR2 from the germline V gene are SGHKS and YYEKEE (reference sequence). The CDR3 is 14 residues long. V gave up 5 bases and J gave up 1 base, with 12 bases separating them. The CDR3 region is CASSPTPPNTEAFF. CDR3 nucleotides: TGTGCCAGCAGTCCGACACCTCCGAACACTGAAGCTTTCTTT. Supplemented by reference TRBV5-5 and TRBJ1-1, the full variable domain reads DAGVTQSPTHLIKTRGQQVTLRCSPISGHKSVSWYQQVLGQGPQFIFQYYEKEERGRGNFPDRFSARQFPNYSSELNVNALLLGDSALYLCASSPTPPNTEAFFGQGTRLTVV.

This clone was recorded a few times. The chain employs TRBV6-5 and TRBJ1-2; 7 nucleotides match TRBD1. This CDR3 has 15 residues. V lost 2 bases, J lost 3 bases, and 6 bases stayed unmatched. Germline CDR1 reads MNHEY; CDR2 reads SVGAGI. This chain's CDR3 is CASSYRLRGDYGYTF. CDR3 coding DNA: TGTGCCAGCAGTTACCGTCTCAGGGGGGACTATGGCTACACCTTC.

The J gene is TRBJ1-2, the V gene TRBV7-9; D may be TRBD1 (6 bases). The CDR3 runs 12 residues. Germline V gene sequence: CDR1 SEHNR, CDR2 FQNEAQ (reference sequence). Trimming left V 11 bases short and J 8 bases short, with 18 bases between. CDR3 DNA sequence: TGTGCCTCATCGGGGGGGCGCCGAGGCTACACCTTC. Translation: CASSGGRRGYTF.

V and J are TRBV5-1 and TRBJ1-1; D might be TRBD1 (5 bases). The CDR3 has 14 amino acids. Germline assignment: CDR1 SGHRS and CDR2 YFSETQ. The V end was cut by 0 bases, the J end by 2 bases, with 8 bases between. In DNA, the CDR3 is TGCGCCAGCAGCTTGGGCGGGGGTAACACTGAAGCTTTCTTT. Translation: CASSLGGGNTEAFF.

The genes are TRBV5-1 and TRBJ2-7; D possibly uses TRBD1 or TRBD2 (6 bases each). Germline V gene sequence: CDR1 SGHRS, CDR2 YFSETQ. The CDR3 totals 15 residues. V lost 7 bases and J 0 bases, leaving 17 bases between the germline ends. The CDR3: CASCLGGQGSYEQYF. DNA of the CDR3: TGCGCCAGCTGCCTTGGGGGGCAGGGCTCCTACGAGCAGTACTTC.

The rearrangement links TRBV4-3 to TRBJ2-1; 13 nucleotides line up with TRBD2. The CDR3 totals 17 residues. With 1 base clipped from V and 2 bases from J, the junction kept 2 bases outside the gene matches. Germline V gene lookup returns CDR1 LGHNA and CDR2 YSLEER. The CDR3 nucleotides are TGCGCCAGCAGCCAAGTACTAGCGGGAGGGCCCTACAATGAGCAGTTCTTC. It translates to CASSQVLAGGPYNEQFF.

This clone has a single count. This rearrangement joins TRBV4-1 to TRBJ1-2, with TRBD1 as a possible D gene (6 bases). The CDR3 is made up of 16 amino acids. CDR1 is MGHRA, CDR2 YSYEKL, per germline. The V end lost 1 base, the J end lost 7 bases, and 19 bases lay between the germline ends. For the CDR3, the DNA is TGCGCCAGCAGCCAAGGCCAGGTTAGGGGGGGCAGTGGCTACACCTTC. Residues: CASSQGQVRGGSGYTF.

The V call is TRBV9, the J call TRBJ2-5, with 11 bases aligning to TRBD2. J lost 5 bases, V lost 7 bases, and 10 bases had no gene match. The germline V gene encodes CDR1 SGDLS and CDR2 YYNGEE. This CDR3 is built from 15 residues. The CDR3 is CASSPIAGGGETQYF. CDR3 sequence (DNA): TGTGCCAGCTCCCCCATAGCGGGAGGGGGGGAGACCCAGTACTTC.

The CDR3 sequence is CASSPRGQGMGNEQFF. CDR3 nucleotide sequence: TGTGCCAGCAGCCCCCGGGGACAGGGGATGGGCAATGAGCAGTTCTTC. The chain uses TRBV7-2 and TRBJ2-1, with TRBD1 matching over 10 bases. The CDR3 is 16 residues long. Trimming cost V 5 bases and J 6 bases; bases outside gene matches: 10. The germline CDR1 and CDR2 sequences are SGHTA and FQGNSA.

The rearrangement joins TRBV5-4 to TRBJ1-2; 9 nucleotides agree with TRBD1. CDR1 is SGHNT and CDR2 is YYREEE in the germline V gene (reference sequence). Trimming cost V 4 bases and J 8 bases; bases outside gene matches: 15. The CDR3 runs to 16 residues. In DNA, the CDR3 is TGTGCCAGCAGCCTTCCGGGACAGGGAAGAGGTGGCGGCTACACCTTC. Its translation: CASSLPGQGRGGGYTF.

The V gene is TRBV10-2, the J gene TRBJ1-1; no clear D gene. The CDR3 length is 14 residues. Germline V CDR1 and CDR2: WSHSY, SAAADI. Between the trimmed V and J ends, which lost 8 bases and 1 base, there was a span of 14 bases. CDR3: CASSRGWQNTEAFF. The CDR3 nucleotides are TGCGCCAGCTCACGAGGATGGCAGAACACTGAAGCTTTCTTT.

The gene calls are TRBV5-4 and TRBJ1-2; 12 bases align to TRBD1. CDR1 SGHNT and CDR2 YYREEE come from the germline V gene (reference sequence). Germline trimming cut 5 bases from V and 5 bases from J; bases unmatched to any gene: 13. The CDR3 covers 17 residues. This CDR3 reads CASSSGTGGPLGYGYTF. In DNA form, the CDR3 reads TGTGCCAGCAGTTCCGGGACAGGGGGCCCCCTGGGGTATGGCTACACCTTC.

V gene TRBV27 combines with J gene TRBJ2-7, with D unclear. The CDR3 has 14 amino acids. V lost 4 bases, J lost 1 base, and 11 bases lay in between. Germline loops: CDR1 MNHEY, CDR2 SMNVEV (reference sequence). CDR3 bases: TGTGCCAGCAGTTCAGCAGTAACTTCCTACGAGCAGTACTTC. This gives the protein CASSSAVTSYEQYF.

The J gene is TRBJ1-2, the V gene TRBV29-1; possible D gene TRBD1, 5 bases. CDR1 and CDR2 (germline): SQVTM, ANQGSEA. The CDR3 contains 14 residues. V dropped 6 bases and J dropped 8 bases, with 22 bases sitting between them. The CDR3 region is CSVGALGEGDGYTF. CDR3 in DNA: TGCAGCGTAGGGGCGTTAGGGGAGGGAGACGGCTACACCTTC.

The V call is TRBV4-1, the J call TRBJ1-4, with TRBD1 identical over 7 bases. Germline CDR1 and CDR2: MGHRA and YSYEKL. V lost 1 base, J lost 6 bases, and 11 bases stayed unmatched. The length of the CDR3 is 17 residues. The CDR3 loop is CASSQGGAGTAYEKLFF. The DNA of the CDR3 is TGCGCCAGCAGCCAAGGGGGGGCCGGGACAGCGTATGAAAAACTGTTTTTT.

The V gene is TRBV7-2, the J gene TRBJ2-1, with TRBD2 identical over 13 bases. The CDR3 totals 16 residues. V trimming: 5 bases; J trimming: 5 bases; junction bases outside the gene matches: 6. From germline, CDR1 is SGHTA and CDR2 FQGNSA. The CDR3 here is CASSPWGTSGNNEQFF. As DNA, the CDR3 is TGTGCCAGCAGCCCATGGGGGACTAGCGGGAACAATGAGCAGTTCTTC.

The rearrangement links TRBV7-9 to TRBJ1-2; perhaps TRBD1 as D (5 bases). V lost 3 bases and J lost 7, with 18 bases in between. The CDR3 spans 15 residues. From germline, CDR1 is SEHNR and CDR2 FQNEAQ (reference sequence). The chain's CDR3 is CASSFWGDRESGYTF. As DNA, the CDR3 is TGTGCCAGCAGCTTTTGGGGGGATCGGGAAAGTGGCTACACCTTC.

Only a few counts were recorded for this clone. J is TRBJ2-1 and V is TRBV11-3; D is undetermined. This CDR3 region has 15 residues. Trimming pared 0 bases from V and 4 bases from J, leaving 10 bases between. Germline CDR1 SGHNT, CDR2 YENEEA. This CDR3 reads CASSLEFGRYNEQFF. The CDR3 nucleotides are TGTGCCAGCAGCTTAGAATTTGGTCGATACAATGAGCAGTTCTTC.

The chain combines TRBV28 with TRBJ1-4; no reliable D call. The CDR3 runs to 13 residues. Trimming pared 8 bases from V and 0 bases from J, leaving 7 bases between. Looked up from germline, CDR1 is MDHEN and CDR2 is SYDVKM. The CDR3 DNA is TGTGCCAGCTCGTATGCAACTAATGAAAAACTGTTTTTT. It specifies CASSYATNEKLFF. Using reference TRBV28 and TRBJ1-4 for the parts outside the CDR3, the full variable domain is DVKVTQSSRYLVKRTGEKVFLECVQDMDHENMFWYRQDPGLGLRLIYFSYDVKMKEKGDIPEGYSVSREKKERFSLILESASTNQTSMYLCASSYATNEKLFFGSGTQLSVL.

The V call is TRBV4-3, the J call TRBJ2-7; TRBD1 might be the D (6 bases). The CDR3 runs to 13 residues. The germline V gene encodes CDR1 LGHNA and CDR2 YSLEER. Trimming shortened V by 5 bases and J by 7 bases, and 15 bases separated the two germline ends. CDR3 DNA sequence: TGCGCCAGCAGCACCATACAGGGACGGGAGCAGTACTTC. Translating gives CASSTIQGREQYF.

This clone was observed once. The chain recombines TRBV4-3 with TRBJ2-1; 8 nucleotides match TRBD2. J was trimmed by 9 bases and V by 3 bases; bases with no gene match: 10. The germline CDR1 and CDR2 sequences are LGHNA and YSLEER. This CDR3 spans 15 amino acids. This CDR3 reads CASSQAGTSTAEQFF. The CDR3 DNA follows: TGCGCCAGCAGCCAGGCCGGGACTAGTACGGCTGAGCAGTTCTTC.

V usage is TRBV27 and J usage is TRBJ1-1; possible D gene TRBD1, 6 bases. The V end lost 4 bases, the J end lost 5 bases, and 17 bases lay between the germline ends. CDR1 MNHEY and CDR2 SMNVEV come from the germline V gene (reference sequence). This CDR3 region has 15 residues. CDR3 nucleotides: TGTGCCAGCAGTTCGGGAGTGGGGGCGTGGACTGAAGCTTTCTTT. This sequence encodes CASSSGVGAWTEAFF.

As for this clone: Its ends do not fully match the called genes, so a read error is possible. The rearrangement joins TRBV7-9 to TRBJ2-5, with D perhaps TRBD2 (5 bases). The CDR3 has 13 residues. CDR1 SEHNR and CDR2 FQNEAQ come from the germline V gene (reference sequence). CDR3 sequence: CASSLAPEETQYF. In DNA form, the CDR3 reads TGTGCCAGCAGCCTAGCTCCAGAAGAGACCCAGTACTTC.

This chain links TRBV9 with TRBJ1-3; D ambiguous. The CDR3 totals 13 residues. Germline CDR1 is SGDLS and CDR2 is YYNGEE. V shed 2 bases and J shed 4 bases, with 7 bases lying between them. Here the CDR3 reads CASSVNVGNTIYF. The CDR3 nucleotides are TGTGCCAGCAGCGTGAACGTCGGAAACACCATATATTTT.

This clone was detected a few times. V and J are TRBV5-6 and TRBJ2-5; 9 bases are shared with TRBD1. There are 18 residues in the CDR3. J was trimmed by 4 bases and V by 0 bases; bases with no gene match: 13. Germline loops: CDR1 SGHDT, CDR2 YYEEEE. DNA of the CDR3: TGTGCCAGCAGCTTGGAGGGGACAGGGATTCGTCTCCCAGAGACCCAGTACTTC. It yields the protein CASSLEGTGIRLPETQYF.

The gene calls are TRBV28 and TRBJ1-2; tentative D call: TRBD1 (6 bases). V lost 3 bases, J lost 2 bases, and 7 bases lay in between. The CDR3 sequence is 13 residues long. Germline CDR1 is MDHEN and CDR2 is SYDVKM. CDR3 sequence reads: CASSLGGNYGYTF. In nucleotides, the CDR3 is TGTGCCAGCAGTTTGGGGGGCAACTATGGCTACACCTTC.

The chain has TRBV4-3 and TRBJ2-5; 9 nucleotides agree with TRBD1. The germline V gene has CDR1 LGHNA and CDR2 YSLEER. V shed 3 bases and J 4 bases; nucleotides not matched to a gene: 9. This CDR3 spans 16 amino acids. The CDR3, as DNA: TGCGCCAGCAGCCAGGGGCCGGGACAGGGAGGAGAGACCCAGTACTTC. Translated, it gives CASSQGPGQGGETQYF.

The chain recombines TRBV11-3 with TRBJ2-7, with a tentative D call TRBD2 (6 bases). The V end was cut by 5 bases, the J end by 0 bases, with 11 bases between. Germline values: CDR1 SGHNT, CDR2 YENEEA. The CDR3 totals 14 residues. Here the CDR3 reads CASSGGTLSYEQYF. For the CDR3, the DNA is TGTGCCAGCAGCGGGGGGACCCTCTCCTACGAGCAGTACTTC.

The chain has TRBV7-8 and TRBJ1-2; possibly TRBD1 for D (5 bases). Germline V gives CDR1 SGHVS, CDR2 FQNEAQ. Deletions cut 4 bases from V and 3 bases from J, with 15 bases between. This CDR3 comprises 15 residues. CDR3 sequence (DNA): TGTGCCAGCAGCTCTACCTATACAGGAGACTATGGCTACACCTTC. Translated, it gives CASSSTYTGDYGYTF.

V and J are TRBV18 and TRBJ1-2, with 7 positions matching TRBD1. Germline CDR1 is KGHSH and CDR2 is LQKENI. The CDR3 has 14 residues. V dropped 3 bases and J dropped 0; count of bases not matched to a gene: 1. This CDR3 reads CASSPGTANYGYTF. The CDR3 nucleotides are TGTGCCAGCTCACCTGGGACAGCTAACTATGGCTACACCTTC. The full variable domain, in which reference TRBV18 and TRBJ1-2 provide the parts outside the CDR3, is NAGVMQNPRHLVRRRGQEARLRCSPMKGHSHVYWYRQLPEEGLKFMVYLQKENIIDESGMPKERFSAEFPKEGPSILRIQQVVRGDSAAYFCASSPGTANYGYTFGSGTRLTVV.

This chain uses TRBV28 with TRBJ2-3; 12 bases fit TRBD2. There are 17 residues in the CDR3. Germline V CDR1 and CDR2: MDHEN, SYDVKM. J was trimmed by 0 bases and V by 6 bases; bases with no gene match: 7. The CDR3 DNA is TGTGCCAGCAGCCCGGGGACTAGCGGGCCTAGCACAGATACGCAGTATTTT. Its translation is CASSPGTSGPSTDTQYF.